This TCR beta chain was identified during a study of monozygotic twins with inflammatory bowel disease (dated by TCRdb to about 2019). Looking at the study overall: The full study comprised 28 monozygotic twin pairs: nine German pairs (four IBD-concordant, five IBD-discordant) and 19 IBD-discordant Danish pairs. Each individual had, on average, about 151 000 unique TCRalpha sequences and 181 000 unique TCRbeta sequences available for analysis. Disease-associated traits were sought mainly through comparisons between IBD patients and their genetically identical healthy co-twins within discordant pairs. Broader findings and caveats from the paper: Fewer clonotypes were shared with other individuals by IBD patients than by healthy twins, most markedly in patients showing signs of disease activity. TCRbeta repertoire diversity, by inverse Simpson index, was decreased in IBD patients compared with their healthy co-twins. The results gave no support for a single strong signal or clonotype linked to IBD. Concordant and discordant twins showed no difference in repertoire similarity, possibly because of limited statistical power. Differing immunosuppressive treatments among patients may have added background noise and inter-individual variability to the repertoires. Distinction between different T cell subtypes could not be achieved in the analysis.

Libraries were constructed by 5' RACE. Each TCR library was prepared from about 3,300 ng of total RNA. For each sample, cDNA was synthesized in eight separate reactions using SMARTScribe reverse transcriptase. During cDNA synthesis, template switching introduced unique molecular identifiers that contained a 6-nucleotide sample barcode. Amplification of TCRalpha and TCRbeta cDNA involved two nested PCRs of approximately 17 and 9 cycles, and each PCR was followed by bead purification. Before amplification, cDNA was treated with uracil DNA-glycosylase and purified using the QIAquick PCR purification kit. In the second PCR, Illumina TruSeq-compatible adapters and sample-specific barcodes were added. Library quality and concentration were checked on TapeStation and Qubit, and libraries were pooled at around 5 ng each. Sequencing of pooled libraries was carried out on an Illumina HiSeq2500 single-index Rapid Run using 2 x 100 bp reads and custom sequencing primers. Per the authors' processing: MiGEC version 1.2.6 was used for UMI-based consensus assembly to correct PCR and sequencing errors. MiXCR version 2.1.1 was used for V(D)J alignment, clonotype assembly and CDR3 extraction. To normalise gene usage, clonotype sharing and MAIT/NKT TCR abundance, the top 1000, 10 000 and 20 000 clonotypes in each sample were analysed. Diversity was computed as the inverse Simpson index with the vegan R package after downsampling to 27 000 UMIs. Statistical testing used paired Mann-Whitney U tests on the discordant twin pairs and applied Benjamini-Hochberg correction for multiple testing. TCRdb reprocessed the raw reads; every CDR3 protein sequence is a single record, and DNA is not supplied. The V and J calls come from TCRdb's annotation, not from the publication. The table held for this sample gives some 440,000 distinct CDR3 sequences. The ten largest clones add up to 2% to 2.5% of the sample.

About this clonotype: Its antigen remains undetermined.

From the cysteine up to the phenylalanine, the CDR3 has a length of 15 residues. No DNA is listed. In the germline V gene, CDR1 corresponds to SGHTA and CDR2 to FQGTGA. From each donor, a roughly 2.5 ml peripheral blood sample was collected into PAXgene tubes and stored at -80 degrees C. Total RNA was isolated from whole blood with the PAXgene blood miRNA kit on an automated QIAcube, without T cell sorting. Peripheral blood from monozygotic twin pairs, either concordant or discordant for inflammatory bowel disease, underwent deep TCRalpha and TCRbeta repertoire profiling that used unique molecular barcoding. Smoking habits were recorded for all twin pairs, and individuals were classified as current, former or never smokers.

The clonotype originates from a human donor with ulcerative colitis or Crohn's disease, or a healthy co-twin of an affected twin (not recorded which). The chain couples TRBV7-3 to TRBJ2-3; lacking DNA, the TRBD2 call made by TCRdb goes unchecked. Sequenced: blood. The CDR3 amino acid sequence is: CASSLGLAAGDTQYF.